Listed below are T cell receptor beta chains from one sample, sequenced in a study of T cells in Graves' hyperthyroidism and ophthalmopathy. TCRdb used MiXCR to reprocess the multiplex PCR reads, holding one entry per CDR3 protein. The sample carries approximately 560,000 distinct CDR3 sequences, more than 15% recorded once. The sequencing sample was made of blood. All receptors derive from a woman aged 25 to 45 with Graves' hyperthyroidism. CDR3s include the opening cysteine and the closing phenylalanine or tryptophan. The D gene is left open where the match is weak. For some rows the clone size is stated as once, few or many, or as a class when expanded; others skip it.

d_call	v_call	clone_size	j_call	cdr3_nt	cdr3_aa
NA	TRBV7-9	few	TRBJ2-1	TGTGCCAGCAGCTTATTGGGGGGCGGGGGAGGGAGGGGCAATGAGCAGTTCTTC	CASSLLGGGGGRGNEQFF
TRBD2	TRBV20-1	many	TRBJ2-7	TGCAGTGCTCAACTAGCGGGACACAGCGAGCAGTACTTC	CSAQLAGHSEQYF
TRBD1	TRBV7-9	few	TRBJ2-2	TGTGCCAGCAAAGAGGGGCAAGGGGGACAGTACACCGGGGAGCTGTTTTTT	CASKEGQGGQYTGELFF
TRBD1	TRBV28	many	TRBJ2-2	TGTGCCAGCAGTTCATGGACCGGGACAGGGGACACCGGGGAGCTGTTTTTT	CASSSWTGTGDTGELFF
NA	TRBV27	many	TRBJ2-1	TGTGCCAGCAGTTTGTTTGGGGAGCAGTTCTTC	CASSLFGEQFF
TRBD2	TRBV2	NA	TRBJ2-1	TGTGCCAGCAAGGTAGCGGGGTCTGAGCAGTTCTTC	CASKVAGSEQFF
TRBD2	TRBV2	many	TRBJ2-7	TGTGCCAGCAGACCGGGACTAGCGGCAACCTCCTACGAGCAGTACTTC	CASRPGLAATSYEQYF
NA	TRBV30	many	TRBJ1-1	TGTGCCTGGAGTGTACCCCCCCAGATCTTATCCGCTTTCTTT	CAWSVPPQILSAFF
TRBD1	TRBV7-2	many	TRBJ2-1	TGTGCCAGCAGCTTACGAATTGGGACAGGGGATCGATTCTACGAGCAGTTCTTC	CASSLRIGTGDRFYEQFF
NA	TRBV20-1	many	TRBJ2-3	TGCAGTGCTAGAGGGCAGGACACAGATACGCAGTATTTT	CSARGQDTDTQYF
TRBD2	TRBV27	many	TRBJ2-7	TGTGCCAGCAGCCGAACTAGCGGCTACGAGCAGTACTTC	CASSRTSGYEQYF
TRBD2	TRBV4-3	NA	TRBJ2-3	TGCGCCAGCAGCCAAGATCAAAGGGGAGGGAGCACAGATACGCAGTATTTT	CASSQDQRGGSTDTQYF
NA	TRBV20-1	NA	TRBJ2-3	TGCAGTGCACCCCGGACCTTTAGCACAGATACGCAGTATTTT	CSAPRTFSTDTQYF
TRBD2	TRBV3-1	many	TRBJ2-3	TGTGCCAGCAGCCAATACCGGGGGGAGTGGAAAGATACGCAGTATTTT	CASSQYRGEWKDTQYF
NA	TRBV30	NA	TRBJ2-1	TGTGCCTGGAGTGAATCTAGAAACAATGAGCAGTTCTTC	CAWSESRNNEQFF
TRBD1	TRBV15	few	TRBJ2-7	TGTGCCACCAGCAGAGGTGGGACAGGGGTATACGAGCAGTACTTC	CATSRGGTGVYEQYF